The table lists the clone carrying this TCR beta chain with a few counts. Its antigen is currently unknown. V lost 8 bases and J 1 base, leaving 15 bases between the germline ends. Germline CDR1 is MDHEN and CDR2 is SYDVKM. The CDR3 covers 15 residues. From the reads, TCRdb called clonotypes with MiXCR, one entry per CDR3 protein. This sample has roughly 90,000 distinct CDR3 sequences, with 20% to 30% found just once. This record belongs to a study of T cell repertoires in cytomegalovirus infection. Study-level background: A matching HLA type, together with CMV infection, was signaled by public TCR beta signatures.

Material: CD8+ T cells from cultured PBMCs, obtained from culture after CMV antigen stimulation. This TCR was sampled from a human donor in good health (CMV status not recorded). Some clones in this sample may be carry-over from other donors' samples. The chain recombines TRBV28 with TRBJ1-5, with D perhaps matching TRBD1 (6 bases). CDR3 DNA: TGTGCCAGCTCTCCCGCCACAGGGAGCAATCAGCCCCAGCATTTT. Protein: CASSPATGSNQPQHF.